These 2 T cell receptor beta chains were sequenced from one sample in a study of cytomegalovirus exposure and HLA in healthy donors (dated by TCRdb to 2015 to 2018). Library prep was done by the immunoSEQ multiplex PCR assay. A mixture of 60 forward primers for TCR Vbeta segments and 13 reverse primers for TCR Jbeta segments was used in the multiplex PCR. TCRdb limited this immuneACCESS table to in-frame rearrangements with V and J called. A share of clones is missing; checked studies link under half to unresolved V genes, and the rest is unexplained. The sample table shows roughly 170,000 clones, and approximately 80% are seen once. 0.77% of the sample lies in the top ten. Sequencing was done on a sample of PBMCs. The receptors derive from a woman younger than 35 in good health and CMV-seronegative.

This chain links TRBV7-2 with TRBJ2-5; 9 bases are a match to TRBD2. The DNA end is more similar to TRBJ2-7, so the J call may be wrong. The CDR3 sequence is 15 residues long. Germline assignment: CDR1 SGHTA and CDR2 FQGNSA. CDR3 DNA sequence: TGTGCCAGCAGCTTATCCTCTAGCGGGATCTACGAGCAGTACTTC. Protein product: CASSLSSSGIYEQYF.

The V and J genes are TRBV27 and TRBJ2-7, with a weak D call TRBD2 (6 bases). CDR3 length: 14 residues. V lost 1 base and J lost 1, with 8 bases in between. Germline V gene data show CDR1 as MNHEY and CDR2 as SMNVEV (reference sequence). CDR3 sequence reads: CASSLYAGSYEQYF. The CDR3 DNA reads TGTGCCAGCAGTTTATATGCGGGGTCCTACGAGCAGTACTTC.